One and the same sample provided the 20 T cell receptor beta chains below, sequenced in a study of blood T cells in healthy people across ages. It was with a sample-barcoded 5' primer and a J-beta primer mix that a second PCR of about 6 to 12 cycles was run. Each CDR3 protein gets one entry after TCRdb re-called the 5' RACE reads with MiXCR. The sample consists of 1.5 million to 2 million distinct CDR3 sequences, approximately 30% of them appearing once. The specimen was blood. Every receptor here comes from a woman aged 25 to 39 in good health.

J is TRBJ1-1 and V is TRBV12-3 or TRBV12-4, with 11 bases fitting TRBD1. Unmatched junction bases numbered 1, after V lost 2 bases and J lost 2 bases. The CDR3 totals 15 residues. Written as DNA, the CDR3 is TGTGCCAGCAGTTTATGGACAGGGGGCAACACTGAAGCTTTCTTT. As protein: CASSLWTGGNTEAFF.

This clonotype was observed a single time. The rearrangement links TRBV6-6 to TRBJ2-1, with TRBD2 matching over 9 bases. This CDR3 contains 15 residues. The V gene end was trimmed by 2 bases and the J gene end by 6 bases; junction bases not matched to a gene: 5. CDR1 and CDR2 from the germline V gene are MNHNY and SVGAGI (reference sequence). CDR3 DNA: TGTGCCAGCAGTTACGCTAGCGGGGTGGGCAATGAGCAGTTCTTC. This encodes CASSYASGVGNEQFF.

This clonotype was seen more than once but under ten times. The chain carries TRBV12-3 or TRBV12-4 and TRBJ1-5; TRBD1 is a possible D gene (5 bases). This CDR3 spans 13 amino acids. V dropped 5 bases and J dropped 7 bases, with 12 bases sitting between them. CDR3 protein: CASSMGDGQPQHF. Here the CDR3 DNA reads TGTGCCAGCAGTATGGGGGACGGGCAGCCCCAGCATTTT.

J is TRBJ1-4 and V is TRBV7-9; 8 bases match TRBD1. The CDR3 has 14 amino acids. Unmatched junction bases numbered 6, after V lost 4 bases and J lost 8 bases. CDR1 is SEHNR, CDR2 FQNEAQ, per germline (reference sequence). In DNA, the CDR3 is TGTGCCAGCAGCTCAGGGGGCACAGGGGAAAAACTGTTTTTT. This encodes CASSSGGTGEKLFF.

The chain joins TRBV12-3 or TRBV12-4 to TRBJ1-1; no firm D call. This CDR3 is 13 amino acids long. Trimming took 6 bases from V and 4 from J, leaving 12 bases between them. In nucleotides, the CDR3 is TGTGCCAGCAGGGATTCGGCTGGCACTGAAGCTTTCTTT. Its translation is CASRDSAGTEAFF.

The rearrangement uses TRBV29-1 and TRBJ2-1, with 7 bases fitting TRBD2. Unmatched junction bases numbered 12, after V lost 8 bases and J lost 11 bases. Germline lookup yields CDR1 SQVTM and CDR2 ANQGSEA. This CDR3 is 12 amino acids long. Written as DNA, the CDR3 is TGCAGCAGCACGGTAAGAGCGGGACAGCAGTTCTTC. It translates to CSSTVRAGQQFF.

This clonotype was picked up many times. The rearrangement uses TRBV27 and TRBJ2-5; D is undetermined. The CDR3 is 13 amino acids. V was cut by 6 bases and J by 2 bases, with 10 bases left in between. CDR1 and CDR2 (germline): MNHEY, SMNVEV (reference sequence). In DNA, the CDR3 is TGTGCCAGCAGGATGAAGGGACAAGAGACCCAGTACTTC. It yields the protein CASRMKGQETQYF.

This clonotype was detected only a few times. The chain combines TRBV20-1 with TRBJ1-5, with TRBD1 as a possible D gene (5 bases). Germline V gives CDR1 DFQATT, CDR2 SNEGSKA (reference sequence). V lost 6 bases to trimming and J lost 7 bases, with 19 bases between them. The length of the CDR3 is 14 residues. CDR3 amino acids: CSATIRRGRQPQHF. DNA of the CDR3: TGCAGTGCAACCATTCGGAGGGGACGGCAGCCCCAGCATTTT.

The CDR3 reads CASSSQGTYNEQFF. For the CDR3, the DNA is TGTGCCAGCAGTTCCCAGGGGACGTACAATGAGCAGTTCTTC. The chain links TRBV11-2 to TRBJ2-1; tentative D call: TRBD1 (6 bases). CDR3 length: 14 amino acids. CDR1 and CDR2 (germline): SGHAT, FQNNGV. V shed 6 bases and J shed 4 bases, with 13 bases lying between them.

This chain links TRBV7-2 with TRBJ2-5; D possibly corresponds to TRBD2 (5 bases). The CDR3 runs to 15 residues. Per germline, CDR1 SGHTA and CDR2 FQGNSA. V was trimmed by 5 bases and J by 8 bases, leaving 21 bases between them. CDR3 sequence: CASSPKTAADYTQYF. The CDR3 DNA sequence: TGTGCCAGCAGCCCAAAAACGGCTGCCGACTATACCCAGTACTTC. The whole variable domain, filled in from reference TRBV7-2 and TRBJ2-5, reads GAGVSQSPSNKVTEKGKDVELRCDPISGHTALYWYRQSLGQGLEFLIYFQGNSAPDKSGLPSDRFSAERTGGSVSTLTIQRTQQEDSAVYLCASSPKTAADYTQYFGPGTRLLVL.

This clonotype has a handful of counts. The gene calls are TRBV7-2 and TRBJ1-1; 8 nucleotides align to TRBD1. With V trimmed by 5 bases and J by 6 bases, 5 bases remained unmatched. CDR1 SGHTA and CDR2 FQGNSA come from the germline V gene. This CDR3 has 13 residues. The CDR3 is CASSLWTGPEAFF. For the CDR3, the DNA is TGTGCCAGCAGCCTGTGGACAGGGCCTGAAGCTTTCTTT.

The chain joins TRBV10-3 to TRBJ2-1; D is ambiguous. V was shortened by 3 bases and J by 7 bases, with 7 bases between the two germline ends. The CDR3 length is 12 residues. CDR1 ENHRY and CDR2 SYGVKD come from the germline V gene. The CDR3 spells CAISDPGNEQFF. The CDR3 DNA sequence: TGTGCCATCAGTGATCCCGGTAATGAGCAGTTCTTC.

The gene calls are TRBV15 and TRBJ2-1; 8 bases agree with TRBD2. The V and J ends lost 5 bases and 6 bases, in that order; junction bases with no gene match: 6. Germline CDR1 and CDR2: LNHNV and YYDKDF (reference sequence). CDR3 length equals 14 residues. CDR3: CATSLSGNGNEQFF. The CDR3 bases are TGTGCCACCAGCCTTAGCGGGAATGGCAATGAGCAGTTCTTC.

In this sample, this clonotype turned up many times. The junction shows a germline mismatch at one end, possibly a read error. Written as DNA, the CDR3 is TGCGCCAGCAGCCGAGGACAGAATGAAAAACTGTTTTTT. The encoded protein is CASSRGQNEKLFF. This chain links TRBV14 with TRBJ1-4; D is perhaps TRBD1 (6 bases). Germline assignment: CDR1 SGHDN and CDR2 FVKESK. This CDR3 region has 13 residues. Full variable domain (rest looked up from reference TRBV14 and TRBJ1-4): EAGVTQFPSHSVIEKGQTVTLRCDPISGHDNLYWYRRVMGKEIKFLLHFVKESKQDESGMPNNRFLAERTGGTYSTLKVQPAELEDSGVYFCASSRGQNEKLFFGSGTQLSVL.

On this clonotype itself: A much more abundant neighbour one base away suggests this may be a read error. The J gene is TRBJ2-3, the V gene TRBV9, with D possibly TRBD2 on 6 matching bases. There are 16 residues in the CDR3. V lost 0 bases and J lost 4, with 15 bases in between. Germline V gives CDR1 SGDLS, CDR2 YYNGEE. The CDR3 coding sequence is TGTGCCAGCAGCGTAGAAGGAGGGGCACCCTCAGATACGCAGTATTTT. It encodes CASSVEGGAPSDTQYF.

The chain employs TRBV10-3 and TRBJ2-1; possible D gene TRBD2, 6 bases. The germline gives CDR1 ENHRY, CDR2 SYGVKD. The CDR3 extends over 15 amino acids. Trimming removed 0 bases at V and 5 bases at J, with 11 bases between. In DNA, the CDR3 is TGTGCCATCAGTGAGTCGGAGGGGAACAACAATGAGCAGTTCTTC. As protein: CAISESEGNNNEQFF.

Ten or more counts support this clonotype. This chain connects TRBV29-1 to TRBJ2-5; D call uncertain. In germline, CDR1 is SQVTM, CDR2 ANQGSEA. The CDR3 runs 12 residues. V lost 3 bases and J lost 5, with 10 bases in between. CDR3: CSVDQTRETQYF. Here the CDR3 DNA reads TGCAGCGTTGACCAGACACGGGAGACCCAGTACTTC.

This chain uses TRBV12-3 or TRBV12-4 with TRBJ1-1, with D uncertain. The CDR3 is made up of 14 amino acids. Between the trimmed V and J ends, which lost 3 bases and 5 bases, there was a span of 13 bases. As DNA, the CDR3 is TGTGCCAGCAGTTTTCGGCGGGATTTGACTGAAGCTTTCTTT. Its translation is CASSFRRDLTEAFF.

CDR3 amino acids: CASSDGPTLGQPQHF. The CDR3, as DNA: TGTGCCAGCAGTGACGGGCCCACCTTGGGCCAGCCCCAGCATTTT. This chain links TRBV2 with TRBJ1-5; D is uncertain. The germline V gene encodes CDR1 SNHLY and CDR2 FYNNEI. V lost 3 bases and J 7 bases, leaving 16 bases between the germline ends. CDR3 length: 15 residues. The full variable domain, rest sourced from reference TRBV2 and TRBJ1-5, is EPEVTQTPSHQVTQMGQEVILRCVPISNHLYFYWYRQILGQKVEFLVSFYNNEISEKSEIFDDQFSVERPDGSNFTLKIRSTKLEDSAMYFCASSDGPTLGQPQHFGDGTRLSIL.

The CDR3 is CASSPYGGDTQYF. DNA for the CDR3: TGTGCCAGCAGTCCATACGGAGGGGATACGCAGTATTTT. The gene calls are TRBV12-3 or TRBV12-4 and TRBJ2-3; the D gene is possibly TRBD2 (6 bases). CDR3 length equals 13 residues. V was cut by 5 bases and J by 6 bases, with 12 bases left in between.